Described below is a single T cell receptor beta chain sequence and its context. The antigen is undetermined. Assembly of TCR beta libraries relied on iRepertoire HTBI primers together with Arm-PCR of CDR3 regions. TCRdb independently ran MiXCR on the multiplex PCR reads; one entry per CDR3 protein. The table lists roughly 500,000 distinct CDR3 sequences, more than 10% of them singletons. CDR1 and CDR2 (germline): SGHDT, YYEEEE. V was pared by 4 bases and J by 2 bases, with 12 bases between. The CDR3 has 14 residues. The entry originates in a study of regulatory T cells in long-lasting Graves disease. Study-wide findings and caveats: TCR diversity was lower in persistent Graves' patients (versus newly diagnosed ones). Persistent disease exhibited a predilection for TRBV28, TRBJ1-2 and TRBJ2-5.

The time point is: newly diagnosed GD, antithyroid drugs for less than 3 months. RNA extracted from PBMCs served as the sequencing template. This sample was shared with a second study, whose subject was T cells in Graves' hyperthyroidism and ophthalmopathy.

The chain is built from TRBV5-6 and TRBJ2-5, with D uncertain. The TCR sequence derives from a woman aged 25 to 39 with Graves disease. This specimen was peripheral blood mononuclear cells (PBMCs), taken at new diagnosis, from a patient treated with antithyroid drugs. CDR3 residues: CASSLGWRQETQYF. DNA for the CDR3: TGTGCCAGCAGCCTGGGGTGGCGACAAGAGACCCAGTACTTC. The full variable domain, with the rest looked up from reference TRBV5-6 and TRBJ2-5, is DAGVTQSPTHLIKTRGQQVTLRCSPKSGHDTVSWYQQALGQGPQFIFQYYEEEERQRGNFPDRFSGHQFPNYSSELNVNALLLGDSALYLCASSLGWRQETQYFGPGTRLLVL.